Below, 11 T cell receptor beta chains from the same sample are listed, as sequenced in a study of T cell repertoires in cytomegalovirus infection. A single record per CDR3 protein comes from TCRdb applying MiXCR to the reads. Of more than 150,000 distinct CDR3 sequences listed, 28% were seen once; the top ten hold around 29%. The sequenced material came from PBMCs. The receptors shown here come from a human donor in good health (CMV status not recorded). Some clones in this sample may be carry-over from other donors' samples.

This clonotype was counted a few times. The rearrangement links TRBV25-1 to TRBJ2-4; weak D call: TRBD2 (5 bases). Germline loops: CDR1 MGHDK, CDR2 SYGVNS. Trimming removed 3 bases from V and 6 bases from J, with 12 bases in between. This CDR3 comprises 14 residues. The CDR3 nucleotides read TGTGCCAGCAGTGAGGAACGGACTGGAAACATTCAGTACTTC. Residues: CASSEERTGNIQYF.

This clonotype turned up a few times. CDR3 DNA: TGCAGCGTTCGAAAAGGGGGCGAGGAGACCCAGTACTTC. Translated, it gives CSVRKGGEETQYF. This chain links TRBV29-1 with TRBJ2-5, with TRBD1 matching over 7 bases. The germline V gene encodes CDR1 SQVTM and CDR2 ANQGSEA. The CDR3 loop spans 13 amino acids. The V gene end was trimmed by 5 bases and the J gene end by 5 bases; junction bases not matched to a gene: 8.

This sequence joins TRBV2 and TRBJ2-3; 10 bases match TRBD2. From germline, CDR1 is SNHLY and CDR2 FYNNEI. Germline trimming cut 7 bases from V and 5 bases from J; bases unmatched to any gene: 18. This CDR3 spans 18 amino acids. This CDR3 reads CASITDQGVAGGEDTQYF. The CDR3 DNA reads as TGTGCCAGCATTACGGACCAGGGGGTAGCGGGGGGAGAAGATACGCAGTATTTT.

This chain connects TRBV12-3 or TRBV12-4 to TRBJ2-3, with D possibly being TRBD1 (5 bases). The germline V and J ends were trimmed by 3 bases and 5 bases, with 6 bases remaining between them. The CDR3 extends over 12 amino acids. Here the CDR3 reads CASSFDRDTQYF. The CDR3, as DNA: TGTGCCAGCAGTTTCGACAGAGATACGCAGTATTTT.

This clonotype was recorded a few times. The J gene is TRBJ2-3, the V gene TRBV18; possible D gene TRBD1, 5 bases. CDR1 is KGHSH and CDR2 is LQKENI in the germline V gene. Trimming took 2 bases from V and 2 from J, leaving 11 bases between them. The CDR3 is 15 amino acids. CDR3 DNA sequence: TGTGCCAGCTCACCAACGGTAGGGGTCACAGATACGCAGTATTTT. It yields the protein CASSPTVGVTDTQYF. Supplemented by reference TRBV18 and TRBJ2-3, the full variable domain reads NAGVMQNPRHLVRRRGQEARLRCSPMKGHSHVYWYRQLPEEGLKFMVYLQKENIIDESGMPKERFSAEFPKEGPSILRIQQVVRGDSAAYFCASSPTVGVTDTQYFGPGTRLTVL.

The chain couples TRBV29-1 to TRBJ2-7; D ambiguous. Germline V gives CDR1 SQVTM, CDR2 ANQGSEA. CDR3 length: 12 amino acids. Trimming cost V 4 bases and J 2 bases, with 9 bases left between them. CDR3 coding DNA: TGCAGCGTTGGGGTGACAACCTACGAGCAGTACTTC. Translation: CSVGVTTYEQYF.

The CDR3 DNA reads TGCAGTGCTCCACGCGAGACAGGGGTCTCCTACGAGCAGTACTTC. Encoded protein: CSAPRETGVSYEQYF. The chain has TRBV20-1 and TRBJ2-7; 8 bases match TRBD1. Germline values: CDR1 DFQATT, CDR2 SNEGSKA (reference sequence). This CDR3 is 15 amino acids long. Losses at the gene ends were 5 bases for V and 0 bases for J; bases not matched to a gene: 9.

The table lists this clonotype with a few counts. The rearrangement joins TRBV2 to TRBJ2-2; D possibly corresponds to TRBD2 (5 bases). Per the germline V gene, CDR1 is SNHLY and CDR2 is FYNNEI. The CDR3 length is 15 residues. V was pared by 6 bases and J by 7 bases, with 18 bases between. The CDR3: CASSSRGSNGGELFF. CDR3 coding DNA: TGTGCCAGCAGCTCCCGGGGATCAAACGGCGGGGAGCTGTTTTTT.

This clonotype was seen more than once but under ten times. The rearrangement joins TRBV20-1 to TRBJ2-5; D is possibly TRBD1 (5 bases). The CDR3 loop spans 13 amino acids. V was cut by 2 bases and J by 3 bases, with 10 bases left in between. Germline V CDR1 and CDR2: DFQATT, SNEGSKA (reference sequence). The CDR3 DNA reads TGCAGTGCTAGACAGGGATCGGAAGAGACCCAGTACTTC. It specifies CSARQGSEETQYF.

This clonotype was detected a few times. The chain's CDR3 is CASSRLQGVGYTF. The DNA of the CDR3 is TGTGCCAGCAGTCGACTCCAGGGTGTTGGCTACACCTTC. The chain employs TRBV7-2 and TRBJ1-2, with TRBD1 as a possible D gene (5 bases). The CDR3 has 13 residues. V was trimmed by 6 bases and J by 7 bases, leaving 15 bases between them. The germline V gene encodes CDR1 SGHTA and CDR2 FQGNSA.

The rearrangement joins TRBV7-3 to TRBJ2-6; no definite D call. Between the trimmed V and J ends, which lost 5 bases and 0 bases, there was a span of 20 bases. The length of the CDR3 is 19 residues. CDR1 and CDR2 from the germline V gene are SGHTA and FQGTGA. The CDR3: CASSPTGARMNSGANVLTF. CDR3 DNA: TGTGCCAGCAGCCCGACCGGCGCCAGGATGAACTCTGGGGCCAACGTCCTGACTTTC.